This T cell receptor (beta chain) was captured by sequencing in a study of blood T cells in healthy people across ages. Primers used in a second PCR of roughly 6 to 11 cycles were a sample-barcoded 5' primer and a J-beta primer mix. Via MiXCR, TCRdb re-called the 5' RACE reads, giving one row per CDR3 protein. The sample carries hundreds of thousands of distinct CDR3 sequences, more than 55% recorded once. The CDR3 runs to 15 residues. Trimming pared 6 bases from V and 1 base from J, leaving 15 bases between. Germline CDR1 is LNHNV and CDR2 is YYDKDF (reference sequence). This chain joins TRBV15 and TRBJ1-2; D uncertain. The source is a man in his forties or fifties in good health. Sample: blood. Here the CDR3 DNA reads TGTGCCACCAGGGACGAGCGGGAAATTAACTATGGCTACACCTTC. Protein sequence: CATRDEREINYGYTF.